Following are 9 T cell receptor beta chains from one sample sequenced in a study of type 1 regulatory T cells. TCRdb redid the calling of the reads with MiXCR, one entry per CDR3 protein. The data contain 20,000 to 25,000 distinct CDR3 sequences, approximately 77% of them singletons. No antigen has been assigned to these receptors. Sequences were obtained from cultured T cells, either the whole culture or a sorted T cell fraction (not recorded which). Subset in this sample: Tr1-enriched cell product generated in vitro against host alloantigens. The receptor source for this set is a human donor in good health.

This clonotype counts as medium-sized. V is TRBV5-1 and J is TRBJ1-4; D is ambiguous. Trimming left V 1 base short and J 1 base short, with 11 bases between. The germline V gene encodes CDR1 SGHRS and CDR2 YFSETQ. The CDR3 loop spans 16 amino acids. CDR3 in DNA: TGCGCCAGCAGCTTGAGGGTTGCTGGAACTAATGAAAAACTGTTTTTT. It yields the protein CASSLRVAGTNEKLFF. Full variable domain (remainder filled in from reference TRBV5-1 and TRBJ1-4): KAGVTQTPRYLIKTRGQQVTLSCSPISGHRSVSWYQQTPGQGLQFLFEYFSETQRNKGNFPGRFSGRQFSNSRSEMNVSTLELGDSALYLCASSLRVAGTNEKLFFGSGTQLSVL.

The V and J genes are TRBV27 and TRBJ2-7; D unclear. Trimming shortened V by 0 bases and J by 3 bases, and 3 bases separated the two germline ends. CDR1 and CDR2 from the germline V gene are MNHEY and SMNVEV (reference sequence). The CDR3 covers 12 residues. The CDR3 reads CASSLSGYEQYF. Here the CDR3 DNA reads TGTGCCAGCAGTTTATCCGGCTACGAGCAGTACTTC.

This clonotype came up once. V and J are TRBV7-2 and TRBJ2-5; D is unclear. The CDR3 covers 13 residues. CDR1 and CDR2 (germline): SGHTA, FQGNSA. The V end was cut by 4 bases, the J end by 2 bases, with 8 bases between. The CDR3 DNA follows: TGTGCCAGCAGCTGGGGTCTTCAAGAGACCCAGTACTTC. This gives the protein CASSWGLQETQYF.

The sample holds a few counts of this clonotype. The V call is TRBV6-2 or TRBV6-3, the J call TRBJ2-2; a weak D match, TRBD1 (5 bases). The germline CDR1 and CDR2 sequences are MNHEY and SVGEGT. The CDR3 has 11 amino acids. Trimming cost V 7 bases and J 5 bases, with 5 bases left between them. The chain's CDR3 is CASKGTGELFF. Written as DNA, the CDR3 is TGTGCCAGCAAGGGGACCGGGGAGCTGTTTTTT.

The CDR3 DNA follows: TGTGCCAGCAGTTGGTCCAATTATAGAAGCTATGGCTACACCTTC. This codes for CASSWSNYRSYGYTF. The V call is TRBV6-5, the J call TRBJ1-2, with unresolved D. V was clipped by 4 bases and J by 4 bases, with 16 bases between them. Germline values: CDR1 MNHEY, CDR2 SVGAGI. The CDR3 runs to 15 residues.

CDR3 in DNA: TGCGCCAGCTCCTATCTAGGGGACACTGAAGCTTTCTTT. Translation: CASSYLGDTEAFF. J is TRBJ1-1 and V is TRBV5-1, with D maybe TRBD1 (5 bases). CDR1 SGHRS and CDR2 YFSETQ come from the germline V gene. The CDR3 has 13 amino acids. V lost 7 bases, J lost 3 bases, and 13 bases lay in between. Supplemented by reference TRBV5-1 and TRBJ1-1, the full variable domain reads KAGVTQTPRYLIKTRGQQVTLSCSPISGHRSVSWYQQTPGQGLQFLFEYFSETQRNKGNFPGRFSGRQFSNSRSEMNVSTLELGDSALYLCASSYLGDTEAFFGQGTRLTVV.

The chain combines TRBV25-1 with TRBJ1-2; D call uncertain. Germline V lookup: CDR1 MGHDK, CDR2 SYGVNS. V shed 5 bases and J shed 2 bases, with 9 bases lying between them. CDR3 length: 13 residues. CDR3 region: CASSKEGNYGYTF. CDR3 DNA: TGTGCCAGCAGTAAAGAGGGAAACTATGGCTACACCTTC.

This clonotype appeared a few times. V is TRBV18 and J is TRBJ2-7, with D unresolved. The V gene lost 4 bases and the J gene lost 5 bases, with 9 bases spanning the gap. Per germline, CDR1 KGHSH and CDR2 LQKENI. The CDR3 consists of 12 residues. For the CDR3, the DNA is TGTGCCAGCTCACTACAGACTGACGAGCAGTACTTC. It translates to CASSLQTDEQYF.

V usage is TRBV7-9 and J usage is TRBJ2-1; the match to TRBD1 covers 7 bases. CDR3 length: 15 residues. Germline CDR1 reads SEHNR; CDR2 reads FQNEAQ (reference sequence). The V gene end was trimmed by 5 bases and the J gene end by 2 bases; junction bases not matched to a gene: 6. This chain's CDR3 is CASSGTGAPYNEQFF. The CDR3 DNA is TGTGCCAGCAGCGGTACAGGGGCCCCCTACAATGAGCAGTTCTTC. Full variable domain (rest looked up from reference TRBV7-9 and TRBJ2-1): DTGVSQNPRHKITKRGQNVTFRCDPISEHNRLYWYRQTLGQGPEFLTYFQNEAQLEKSRLLSDRFSAERPKGSFSTLEIQRTEQGDSAMYLCASSGTGAPYNEQFFGPGTRLTVL.